The present entry profiles one T cell receptor beta chain with its context. Germline assignment: CDR1 GTSNPN and CDR2 SVGIG (reference sequence). V was trimmed by 4 bases and J by 2 bases, leaving 9 bases between them. The length of the CDR3 is 13 residues. This entry belongs to a study of T cell changes during pregnancy in multiple sclerosis. Clones were read by immunoSEQ multiplex PCR, and TCRdb kept only the in-frame ones, dropping some. The sample yields some 41,000 clones, approximately 91% seen once. The sequencing input was PBMCs (not recorded whether the cells were cultured). The chain uses TRBV30 and TRBJ2-1, with D hard to call. The receptor's source is a female donor with multiple sclerosis, enrolled in a pregnancy study. CDR3 amino acids: CAWNDGPYNEQFF. The CDR3 bases are TGTGCCTGGAACGACGGTCCCTACAATGAGCAGTTCTTC.